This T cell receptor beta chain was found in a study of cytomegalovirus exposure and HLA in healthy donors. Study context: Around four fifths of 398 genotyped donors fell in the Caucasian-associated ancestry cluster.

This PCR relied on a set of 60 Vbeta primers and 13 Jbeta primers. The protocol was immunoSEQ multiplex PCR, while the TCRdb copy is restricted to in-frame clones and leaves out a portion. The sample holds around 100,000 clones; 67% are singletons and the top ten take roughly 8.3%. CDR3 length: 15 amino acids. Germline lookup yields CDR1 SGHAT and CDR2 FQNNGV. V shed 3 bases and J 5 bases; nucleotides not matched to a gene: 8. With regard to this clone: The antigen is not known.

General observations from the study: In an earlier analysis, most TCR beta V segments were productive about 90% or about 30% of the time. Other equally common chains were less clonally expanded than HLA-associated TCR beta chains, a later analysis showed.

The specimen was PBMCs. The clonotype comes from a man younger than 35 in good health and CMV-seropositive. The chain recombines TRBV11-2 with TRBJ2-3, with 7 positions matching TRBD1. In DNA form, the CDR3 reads TGTGCCAGCAGCTTGGGCCCAGGGGGTCGAGATACGCAGTATTTT. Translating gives CASSLGPGGRDTQYF.